These T cell receptor beta chains were read from a single sample in a study of T cells after yellow fever vaccination. TCRdb called the 5' RACE reads again in MiXCR, with one record for every CDR3 protein. This repertoire shows a few hundred thousand distinct CDR3 sequences, roughly 6.1% found once; its top ten account for approximately 15%. The sample here was PBMCs, taken 5 days after the yellow fever booster vaccination. The receptors were sampled from a man between 25 and 39 years old who received the YFV17D yellow fever vaccine. The CDR3 runs from the conserved cysteine through the conserved F or W. Each record gives: V gene, J gene, CDR3 protein.

>TRBV7-2|TRBJ2-1
CASSLGFASYAYNEQFF
>TRBV5-4|TRBJ2-2
CASSVDRGKTGELFF
>TRBV29-1|TRBJ1-1
CSAAGPSNTEAFF
>TRBV4-3|TRBJ2-7
CASSQDPSGGLYEQYF
>TRBV21-1|TRBJ1-2
CASSKESGQGSANYGYTF
>TRBV27|TRBJ2-5
CASSLGMWETQYF
>TRBV20-1|TRBJ2-3
CSARSLTSGNTDTQYF
>TRBV20-1|TRBJ2-3
CSARPSVSTDTQYF
>TRBV20-1|TRBJ2-7
CSAIPGTGVERVSYEQYF
>TRBV20-1|TRBJ1-4
CSAPTRGSNEKLFF
>TRBV19|TRBJ2-3
CASSPLLASTDTQYF
>TRBV7-9|TRBJ2-2
CASSSLLRDHTGELFF
>TRBV19|TRBJ2-7
CASSYSDAGTSYEQYF
>TRBV20-1|TRBJ2-5
CSASPAGEETQYF
>TRBV18|TRBJ1-3
CASSLTLGTETGNTIYF
>TRBV7-2|TRBJ2-1
CASSLPRLGHGQGSSYNEQFF
>TRBV12-3/TRBV12-4|TRBJ1-2
CASSRDRGANYGYTF
>TRBV27|TRBJ1-1
CASSPYRGEGTAEAFF
>TRBV7-9|TRBJ2-7
CASSWPGGSTSYEQYF
>TRBV7-6|TRBJ2-3
CASSLVAGGPQDTQYF
>TRBV7-2|TRBJ2-5
CASTRPGQIQETQYF
>TRBV30|TRBJ2-7
CAWSGRAITYEQYF
>TRBV30|TRBJ2-7
CAWNGGTYEQYF
>TRBV10-3|TRBJ2-3
CAIMPSGSADTQYF
>TRBV12-3/TRBV12-4|TRBJ2-2
CASKGQGANTGELFF
>TRBV27|TRBJ2-1
CASSRTSGRVAEQFF
>TRBV5-6|TRBJ2-5
CAISPGLLGGETQYF
>TRBV6-2/TRBV6-3|TRBJ2-1
CASNSPTSGIRNEQFF
>TRBV2|TRBJ2-6
CASIYPGSGANVLTF
>TRBV20-1|TRBJ2-2
CSARLAGSSRTGELFF
>TRBV20-1|TRBJ2-1
CSVVAQGVWDEQFF
>TRBV20-1|TRBJ2-7
CSARGTGTENPYEQYF
>TRBV11-1|TRBJ2-2
CASSRDQGLAKNTGELFF
>TRBV12-3/TRBV12-4|TRBJ2-2
CASTKRAGEKVGTGELFF
>TRBV12-3/TRBV12-4|TRBJ2-7
CASSFRGGDYEQYF
>TRBV7-2|TRBJ2-4
CASSLEISIQYF
>TRBV27|TRBJ1-5
CASSFGTPSNQPQHF
>TRBV10-3|TRBJ2-7
CAISESEGDGPYEQYF
>TRBV6-2/TRBV6-3|TRBJ2-5
CASSAAQGAQETQYF
>TRBV5-6|TRBJ2-1
CASSPAVGLFYNEQFF
>TRBV20-1|TRBJ2-1
CSAPWTSGSKEQFF
>TRBV2|TRBJ2-7
CASPGLAGVGEQYF
>TRBV5-6|TRBJ2-3
CASSSRDSGDTQYF
>TRBV7-8|TRBJ1-5
CASRPHTGVEDQPQHF
>TRBV20-1|TRBJ2-1
CSARDSLSYNEQFF
>TRBV19|TRBJ2-2
CASSIQAGSSTGELFF
>TRBV15|TRBJ2-3
CATSTEDAYLDTQYF
>TRBV7-2|TRBJ2-3
CASSLVGFTDTQYF
>TRBV12-3/TRBV12-4|TRBJ2-5
CASSLALMGTQYF
>TRBV7-2|TRBJ1-5
CASSVRLGQPQHF
>TRBV3-1|TRBJ2-4
CASSPGGGTNIQYF
>TRBV5-1|TRBJ1-2
CASSLVGDGYTF
>TRBV24-1|TRBJ2-6
CATSDTTSGSTGANVLTF